A selection of T cell receptor beta chains follows, all from one sample in a study of cytomegalovirus exposure and HLA in healthy donors. Libraries were prepared by immunoSEQ multiplex PCR; TCRdb keeps only in-frame clonotypes and omits some of them. This sample's table has about 78,000 clones. The material sequenced was PBMCs. These receptors were collected from a female donor in good health and CMV-seropositive. Both conserved end residues are part of each CDR3. A D gene is named only where the DNA matches it firmly.

d_call | j_call | v_call | cdr3_aa | cdr3_nt
- | TRBJ1-3 | TRBV7-2 | CASSLGRSSGNTIYF | TGTGCCAGCAGCTTAGGGAGGAGCTCTGGAAACACCATATATTTT
TRBD2 | TRBJ2-1 | TRBV5-1 | CASSLKGTSGEQFF | TGCGCCAGCAGCTTGAAGGGGACTAGTGGCGAGCAGTTCTTC
- | TRBJ1-1 | TRBV7-9 | CASSYTNTEAFF | TGTGCCAGCAGCTACACAAACACTGAAGCTTTCTTT
- | TRBJ1-6 | TRBV2 | CASSEGGPGGPDPINSPLHF | TGTGCCAGCAGTGAAGGGGGGCCGGGGGGCCCCGACCCGATCAATTCACCCCTCCACTTT
TRBD2 | TRBJ2-1 | TRBV5-1 | CASSWERGPSYNEQFF | TGCGCCAGCAGTTGGGAGCGGGGGCCTTCCTACAATGAGCAGTTCTTC
TRBD1 | TRBJ2-2 | TRBV9 | CASSATGGAAGELFF | TGTGCCAGCAGCGCGACAGGGGGTGCGGCCGGGGAGCTGTTTTTT
TRBD1 | TRBJ1-5 | TRBV2 | CANGQGRQPQHF | TGTGCCAACGGACAGGGGCGTCAGCCCCAGCATTTT
- | TRBJ2-1 | TRBV27 | CASSSRTKFNEQFF | TGTGCCAGCAGTTCAAGGACTAAGTTCAATGAGCAGTTCTTC
- | TRBJ1-1 | TRBV2 | CASGVGRDDPNTEAFF | TGTGCCAGCGGGGTGGGCAGGGATGACCCGAACACTGAAGCTTTCTTT
- | TRBJ2-5 | TRBV9 | CASSALLGETQYF | TGTGCCAGCAGCGCCCTACTCGGGGAGACCCAGTACTTC
- | TRBJ1-2 | TRBV4-1 | CASSQYSTEGLDYGYTF | TGCGCCAGCAGCCAATATTCGACCGAGGGATTAGACTATGGCTACACCTTC
TRBD2 | TRBJ2-7 | TRBV15 | CATSRPSGASYEQYF | TGTGCCACCAGCAGACCTAGCGGGGCCTCCTACGAGCAGTACTTC
- | TRBJ2-7 | TRBV30 | CAWMRDSSYEQYF | TGTGCCTGGATGAGGGACTCCTCCTACGAGCAGTACTTC
- | TRBJ2-3 | TRBV5-1 | CASREGASTDTQYF | TGCGCCAGCCGGGAGGGGGCTAGCACAGATACGCAGTATTTT
- | TRBJ2-7 | TRBV7-2 | CASSTYLDEQYF | TGTGCCAGCAGCACATACCTGGACGAGCAGTACTTC
- | TRBJ2-1 | TRBV6-1 | CASSVNNEQFF | TGTGCCAGCAGTGTAAACAATGAGCAGTTCTTC
TRBD2 | TRBJ2-1 | TRBV11-3 | CASSLAGAYNEQFF | TGTGCCAGCAGCCTAGCGGGGGCCTACAATGAGCAGTTCTTC
- | TRBJ2-1 | TRBV19 | CATVDPGREYNEQFF | TGTGCGACAGTAGATCCGGGACGGGAGTACAATGAGCAGTTCTTC
TRBD1 | TRBJ1-1 | TRBV5-6 | CASSDRNRGRNTEAFF | TGTGCCAGCAGCGATCGGAACAGGGGGCGAAACACTGAAGCTTTCTTT
- | TRBJ1-6 | TRBV28 | CASSFPLHRLRDTDSPLHF | TGTGCCAGCAGTTTTCCATTACATCGACTTCGGGACACGGATTCACCCCTCCACTTT
- | TRBJ2-1 | TRBV13 | CASSLGTTNEQFF | TGTGCCAGCAGCTTAGGTACAACGAATGAGCAGTTCTTC
TRBD1 | TRBJ2-1 | TRBV9 | CASSAGTGVNEQFF | TGTGCCAGCAGCGCCGGGACAGGTGTAAATGAGCAGTTCTTC
TRBD1 | TRBJ1-2 | TRBV10-2 | CASSESPGQVESFSTF | TGCGCCAGCAGTGAGTCCCCTGGACAGGTCGAGTCATTTAGTACCTTC
- | TRBJ1-6 | TRBV30 | CASRQPFDNSPLHF | TGTGCCTCCAGACAGCCGTTCGATAATTCACCCCTCCACTTT
TRBD2 | TRBJ2-1 | TRBV6-5 | CASSYRTAGVGNEQFF | TGTGCCAGCAGTTACCGAACAGCGGGAGTGGGAAATGAGCAGTTCTTC
TRBD2 | TRBJ2-5 | TRBV15 | CATSTYSGNGGKTQYF | TGTGCCACCAGCACTTATAGCGGGAACGGCGGGAAGACCCAGTACTTC
TRBD2 | TRBJ2-5 | TRBV27 | CASSGTSGMGTQYF | TGTGCCAGCAGCGGGACTAGCGGGATGGGGACCCAGTACTTC
- | TRBJ2-1 | TRBV27 | CASRSLAKVHNEQFF | TGTGCCAGCAGATCTCTAGCGAAGGTCCACAATGAGCAGTTCTTC
- | TRBJ2-1 | TRBV19 | CASKLQGRANNEQFF | TGTGCCAGTAAACTACAGGGTCGGGCCAACAATGAGCAGTTCTTC
- | TRBJ1-1 | TRBV18 | CASSPGQHLTEAFF | TGTGCCAGCTCACCGGGGCAGCACCTCACTGAAGCTTTCTTT
TRBD1 | TRBJ2-7 | TRBV18 | CASSPPMGQGVDEQYF | TGTGCCAGCTCACCACCTATGGGACAGGGTGTCGACGAGCAGTACTTC
- | TRBJ1-3 | TRBV28 | CASSLRPGGNSGNTIYF | TGTGCCAGCAGTTTGAGGCCCGGAGGAAACTCTGGAAACACCATATATTTT
- | TRBJ2-5 | TRBV19 | CASSIDPRARETQYF | TGTGCCAGTAGTATAGATCCCAGAGCGCGGGAGACCCAGTACTTC
- | TRBJ1-4 | TRBV19 | CASSIDSDTEKLFF | TGTGCCAGTAGTATAGATAGCGACACTGAAAAACTGTTTTTT
- | TRBJ1-5 | TRBV19 | CASSAAGRARKPQHF | TGTGCCAGTAGTGCCGCCGGGAGAGCGAGGAAGCCCCAGCATTTT
- | TRBJ2-1 | TRBV29-1 | CSVDKQGNNEQFF | TGCAGCGTTGATAAGCAGGGTAACAATGAGCAGTTCTTC
- | TRBJ1-2 | TRBV9 | CASRGGNGGDVYYGYTF | TGTGCCAGCAGGGGGGGGAACGGCGGGGACGTCTACTATGGCTACACCTTC
- | TRBJ1-2 | TRBV7-9 | CASSSPTGANYGYTF | TGTGCCAGCAGCTCGCCGACAGGTGCTAACTATGGCTACACCTTC
TRBD2 | TRBJ2-7 | TRBV7-2 | CASSVTSGGRGEQYF | TGTGCCAGCAGCGTCACTAGCGGGGGGAGGGGCGAGCAGTACTTC
TRBD1 | TRBJ1-5 | TRBV15 | CATSGGQGSNQPQHF | TGTGCCACCAGCGGGGGACAGGGAAGCAATCAGCCCCAGCATTTT
- | TRBJ2-3 | TRBV7-2 | CASSRGGERKSTQYF | TGTGCCAGCAGCCGTGGAGGGGAGCGCAAGTCTACGCAGTATTTT
TRBD2 | TRBJ2-1 | TRBV19 | CASSKAGRSNEQFF | TGTGCCAGTAGTAAAGCGGGACGGTCCAATGAGCAGTTCTTC
TRBD2 | TRBJ2-5 | TRBV9 | CASSVGDSGGPQETQYF | TGTGCCAGCAGCGTAGGGGATAGCGGGGGCCCTCAAGAGACCCAGTACTTC
- | TRBJ1-1 | TRBV27 | CASSKKQNTEAFF | TGTGCCAGCAGTAAAAAACAGAACACTGAAGCTTTCTTT
TRBD2 | TRBJ2-1 | TRBV5-1 | CASSARTSGIGYNEQFF | TGCGCCAGCAGCGCCCGGACTAGCGGGATAGGCTACAATGAGCAGTTCTTC
- | TRBJ1-2 | TRBV18 | CASSKATAPNYGYTF | TGTGCCAGCTCAAAGGCGACAGCACCTAACTATGGCTACACCTTC
- | TRBJ2-5 | TRBV6-1 | CASSEGRGDQTQYF | TGTGCCAGCAGTGAGGGCAGGGGAGATCAGACCCAGTACTTC
- | TRBJ2-7 | TRBV5-4 | CASSFAGQPYEQYF | TGTGCCAGCAGCTTTGCGGGACAGCCCTACGAGCAGTACTTC
TRBD1 | TRBJ2-7 | TRBV28 | CASSVPGGHEQYF | TGTGCCAGCAGTGTCCCAGGGGGACACGAGCAGTACTTC
TRBD1 | TRBJ2-5 | TRBV29-1 | CSVVIAQGAKTQYF | TGCAGCGTTGTAATTGCACAGGGGGCAAAGACCCAGTACTTC
- | TRBJ1-5 | TRBV27 | CASSSHTGTPGEQPQHF | TGTGCCAGCAGTTCGCATACCGGGACCCCGGGGGAACAGCCCCAGCATTTT
- | TRBJ1-1 | TRBV4-1 | CASSQSSSTEAFF | TGCGCCAGCAGCCAAAGCTCTTCGACTGAAGCTTTCTTT
- | TRBJ1-1 | TRBV18 | CASSPRGQMNTEAFF | TGTGCCAGCTCACCACGAGGACAGATGAACACTGAAGCTTTCTTT
- | TRBJ2-5 | TRBV6-5 | CASSWRDQRETQYF | TGTGCCAGCAGTTGGAGAGACCAGAGGGAGACCCAGTACTTC
- | TRBJ2-3 | TRBV30 | CAWSSPGSSHTDTQYF | TGTGCCTGGAGTTCCCCAGGGTCCTCACACACAGATACGCAGTATTTT
- | TRBJ2-7 | TRBV13 | CASSFLGYEQYF | TGTGCCAGCAGCTTCCTAGGTTACGAGCAGTACTTC
- | TRBJ2-2 | TRBV10-1 | CASSSGPNTGELFF | TGCGCCAGCAGTAGCGGACCGAACACCGGGGAGCTGTTTTTT
- | TRBJ2-1 | TRBV28 | CASSFPTGSSYNEQFF | TGTGCCAGCAGTTTTCCGACAGGAAGCTCCTACAATGAGCAGTTCTTC
TRBD1 | TRBJ2-7 | TRBV30 | CAWSGGQGRQGGYEQYF | TGTGCCTGGAGTGGTGGACAGGGGAGGCAGGGGGGCTACGAGCAGTACTTC